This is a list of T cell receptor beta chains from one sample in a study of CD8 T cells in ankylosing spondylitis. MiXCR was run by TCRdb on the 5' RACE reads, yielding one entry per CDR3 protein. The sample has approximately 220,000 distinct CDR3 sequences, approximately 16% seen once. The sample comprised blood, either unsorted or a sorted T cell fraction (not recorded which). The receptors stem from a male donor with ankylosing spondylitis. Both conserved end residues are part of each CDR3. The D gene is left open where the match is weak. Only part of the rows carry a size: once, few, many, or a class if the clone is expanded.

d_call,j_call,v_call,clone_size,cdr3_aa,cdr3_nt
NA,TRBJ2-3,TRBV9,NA,CASQRSTNTDTQYF,TGTGCCAGCCAACGATCCACTAACACAGATACGCAGTATTTT
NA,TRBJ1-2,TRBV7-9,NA,CASSLTGYGYTF,TGTGCCAGCAGCTTAACAGGGTATGGCTACACCTTC
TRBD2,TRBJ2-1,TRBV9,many,CASSVAGTSGYNEQFF,TGTGCCAGCAGCGTAGCCGGGACTAGCGGGTACAATGAGCAGTTCTTC
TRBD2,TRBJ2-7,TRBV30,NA,CAWSVLSGGEEQYF,TGTGCCTGGAGTGTACTTAGCGGGGGGGAGGAGCAGTACTTC
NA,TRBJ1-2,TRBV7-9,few,CASSEGEAGYTF,TGTGCCAGCAGCGAGGGGGAGGCTGGCTACACCTTC
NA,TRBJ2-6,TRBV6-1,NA,CASSGQGGPGANVLTF,TGTGCCAGCAGTGGGCAAGGGGGGCCTGGGGCCAACGTCCTGACTTTC
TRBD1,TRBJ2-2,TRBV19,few,CASNPTGAGELFF,TGTGCCAGTAACCCCACAGGGGCCGGGGAGCTGTTTTTT
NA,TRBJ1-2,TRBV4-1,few,CASSQDLGISNYGYTF,TGCGCCAGCAGCCAAGATTTAGGGATTAGTAACTATGGCTACACCTTC
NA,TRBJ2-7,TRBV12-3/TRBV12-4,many,CASSNPWGEQYF,TGTGCCAGCAGTAACCCCTGGGGTGAGCAGTACTTC
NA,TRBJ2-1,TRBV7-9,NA,CASSSTGNLYNEQFF,TGTGCCAGCAGCTCGACCGGGAACCTATACAATGAGCAGTTCTTC
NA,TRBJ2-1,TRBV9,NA,CASSPGQNEQFF,TGTGCCAGCAGCCCGGGACAAAATGAGCAGTTCTTC
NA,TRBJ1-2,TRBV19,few,CASADGPITFNYGYTF,TGTGCCAGTGCTGACGGGCCAATAACTTTCAACTATGGCTACACCTTC
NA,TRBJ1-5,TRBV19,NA,CASSTFSNQPQHF,TGTGCCAGTAGTACCTTTAGCAATCAGCCCCAGCATTTT
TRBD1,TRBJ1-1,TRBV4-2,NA,CASSQVGGQVNTEAFF,TGTGCCAGCAGCCAAGTAGGAGGACAGGTGAACACTGAAGCTTTCTTT
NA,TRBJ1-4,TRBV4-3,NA,CASSQGGTLEKLFF,TGCGCCAGCAGCCAAGGGGGGACACTTGAAAAACTGTTTTTT
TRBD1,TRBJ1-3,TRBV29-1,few,CSATIGTAKTGNTIYF,TGCAGCGCCACTATCGGGACAGCAAAAACCGGAAACACCATATATTTT
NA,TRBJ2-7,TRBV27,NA,CASSLFDTYEQYF,TGTGCCAGCAGTCTTTTCGACACCTACGAGCAGTACTTC
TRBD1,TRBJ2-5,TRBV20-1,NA,CSARQTGGPYPQETQYF,TGCAGTGCTAGACAGACAGGGGGCCCCTACCCCCAAGAGACCCAGTACTTC
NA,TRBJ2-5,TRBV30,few,CAWSTGTEETQYF,TGTGCCTGGAGTACGGGGACGGAAGAGACCCAGTACTTC
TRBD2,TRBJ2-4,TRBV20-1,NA,CSARGWTNGTSGGYIQYF,TGCAGTGCTAGAGGGTGGACAAACGGGACTAGCGGGGGGTACATTCAGTACTTC
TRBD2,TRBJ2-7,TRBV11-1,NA,CASSSHYRMLAGGSYDQYF,TGTGCCAGCAGCTCTCACTATAGGATGCTAGCGGGGGGCTCCTACGATCAGTACTTC
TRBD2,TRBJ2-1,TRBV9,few,CASSPSGGVAHEQFF,TGTGCCAGCAGCCCTAGCGGGGGGGTCGCCCATGAGCAGTTCTTC
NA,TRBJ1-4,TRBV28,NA,CASGRPRTNEKLFF,TGTGCCAGCGGCCGCCCCCGGACTAATGAAAAACTGTTTTTT
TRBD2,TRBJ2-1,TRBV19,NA,CASSFGLAGGDEQFF,TGTGCCAGTAGTTTCGGACTAGCGGGAGGGGATGAGCAGTTCTTC
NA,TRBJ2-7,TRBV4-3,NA,CASSQDRTSPYEQYF,TGCGCCAGCAGCCAAGATAGGACCTCCCCCTACGAGCAGTACTTC
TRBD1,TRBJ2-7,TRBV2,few,CASSESGTELYEQYF,TGTGCCAGCAGTGAATCGGGGACAGAGCTCTACGAGCAGTACTTC
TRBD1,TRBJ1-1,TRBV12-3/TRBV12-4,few,CASSYEHRGMNTEAFF,TGTGCCAGCAGTTATGAACACAGGGGAATGAACACTGAAGCTTTCTTT
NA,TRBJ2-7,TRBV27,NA,CASSPSGGYSYELYF,TGTGCCAGCAGTCCGTCAGGGGGGTACTCCTACGAGCTGTACTTC
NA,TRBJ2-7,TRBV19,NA,CASSIVPDYEQYF,TGTGCCAGTAGTATAGTGCCAGACTACGAGCAGTACTTC
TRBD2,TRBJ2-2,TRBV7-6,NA,CASSLRLAGNTGELFF,TGTGCCAGCAGTCTCAGACTAGCGGGGAACACCGGGGAGCTGTTTTTT
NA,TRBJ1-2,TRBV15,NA,CATSGLAPGYTF,TGTGCCACCAGCGGACTTGCGCCTGGCTACACCTTC
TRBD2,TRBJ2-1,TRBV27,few,CASSARLAPSSYNEQFF,TGTGCCAGCAGTGCCCGACTAGCGCCGAGCTCCTACAATGAGCAGTTCTTC
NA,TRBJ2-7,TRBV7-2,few,CASSSGDSSYEQYF,TGTGCCAGCAGCTCGGGGGACTCCTCCTACGAGCAGTACTTC
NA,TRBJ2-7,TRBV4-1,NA,CASSAPDGSYEQYF,TGCGCCAGCAGCGCCCCCGACGGGTCCTACGAGCAGTACTTC
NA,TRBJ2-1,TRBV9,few,CASSPSPNTYNEQFF,TGTGCCAGCAGCCCCTCGCCAAACACCTACAATGAGCAGTTCTTC
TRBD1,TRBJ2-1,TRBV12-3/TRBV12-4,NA,CASSSGQGYNEQFF,TGTGCCAGCAGTTCAGGACAGGGTTACAATGAGCAGTTCTTC
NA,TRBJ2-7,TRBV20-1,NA,CSASDRWGEQYF,TGCAGTGCTAGTGACAGGTGGGGCGAGCAGTACTTC
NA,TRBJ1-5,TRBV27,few,CASSRGAENQPQHF,TGTGCCAGCTCCCGAGGGGCTGAAAATCAGCCCCAGCATTTT
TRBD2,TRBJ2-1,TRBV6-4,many,CASSATSGGANEQFF,TGTGCCAGCAGTGCTACTAGCGGGGGGGCCAATGAGCAGTTCTTC
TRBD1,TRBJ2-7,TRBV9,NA,CASSVGDRVYEQYF,TGTGCCAGCAGCGTAGGGGACAGAGTCTACGAGCAGTACTTC
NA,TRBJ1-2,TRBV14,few,CASSHLQVDYGYTF,TGTGCCAGCAGCCATTTACAGGTGGACTATGGCTACACCTTC
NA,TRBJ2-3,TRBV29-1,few,CSVEGQVGGTSTDTQYF,TGCAGCGTTGAAGGACAGGTGGGCGGAACTAGCACAGATACGCAGTATTTT
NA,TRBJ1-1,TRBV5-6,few,CASSYGGGPTNTEAFF,TGTGCCAGCAGCTATGGGGGAGGGCCCACGAACACTGAAGCCTTCTTT
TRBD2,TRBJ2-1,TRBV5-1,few,CASSQRLAGIPLGVDEQFF,TGCGCCAGCAGCCAAAGACTAGCGGGGATTCCACTCGGGGTCGATGAGCAGTTCTTC
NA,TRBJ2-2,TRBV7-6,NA,CASSYTGGPGELFF,TGTGCCAGCAGCTACACCGGGGGTCCCGGGGAGCTGTTTTTT
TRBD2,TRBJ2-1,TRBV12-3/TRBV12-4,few,CASRGTGTSGIPAYNEQFF,TGTGCCAGCAGGGGGACCGGGACTAGCGGGATACCCGCCTACAATGAGCAGTTCTTC
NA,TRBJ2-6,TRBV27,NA,CASSPSVGSGANVLTF,TGTGCCAGCAGTCCAAGTGTTGGCTCTGGGGCCAACGTCCTGACTTTC
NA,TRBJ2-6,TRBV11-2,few,CASSLTDLSSGANVLTF,TGTGCCAGCAGCTTAACCGATCTTAGCTCTGGGGCCAACGTCCTGACTTTC